One sample yielded the 32 T cell receptor beta chains listed below, sequenced in a study of T cell responses to AZD1222 COVID-19 vaccine. Profiling relied on immunoSEQ multiplex PCR, and the TCRdb table lists in-frame clones only, not all of them. The data contain over 150,000 clones, more than 90% of them singletons. The sequences come from peripheral blood, collected on day 0 of AZD1222 vaccination. The receptors originated from an adult in good health.

This chain uses TRBV4-1 with TRBJ2-4; TRBD2 agrees at 10 bases. Germline V gene lookup returns CDR1 MGHRA and CDR2 YSYEKL. The V gene end was trimmed by 3 bases and the J gene end by 10 bases; junction bases not matched to a gene: 12. The CDR3 has 16 amino acids. The CDR3 region is CASSQILAGGRGIQYF. The CDR3 DNA is TGCGCCAGCAGCCAGATTTTAGCGGGAGGACGCGGGATTCAGTACTTC.

The chain joins TRBV5-4 to TRBJ1-5, with a weak D call TRBD1 (5 bases). Looked up from germline, CDR1 is SGHNT and CDR2 is YYREEE (reference sequence). The V and J ends lost 0 bases and 4 bases respectively, with 11 bases between them. CDR3 length equals 15 residues. The DNA for the CDR3 is TGTGCCAGCAGCTTGGGGCAGGGCAGGAATCAGCCCCAGCATTTT. It yields the protein CASSLGQGRNQPQHF.

This chain uses TRBV2 with TRBJ2-1; 9 bases fit TRBD1. Germline V gene lookup returns CDR1 SNHLY and CDR2 FYNNEI. Trimming at V came to 2 bases and at J to 9 bases, leaving 11 bases not matched to a gene. This CDR3 is 16 amino acids long. CDR3 loop: CASSEFRGQGRGEQFF. CDR3 in DNA: TGTGCCAGCAGTGAATTTAGAGGACAGGGGCGCGGTGAGCAGTTCTTC.

The rearrangement uses TRBV12-3 or TRBV12-4 and TRBJ1-5; D perhaps matches TRBD1 (6 bases). The CDR3 is made up of 13 amino acids. The V end lost 2 bases, the J end lost 5 bases, and 7 bases lay between the germline ends. The CDR3 sequence: CASSLNRDQPQHF. CDR3 nucleotides: TGTGCCAGCAGTTTAAACAGGGATCAGCCCCAGCATTTT.

V gene TRBV18 combines with J gene TRBJ1-5; TRBD1 agrees at 12 bases. V lost 3 bases to trimming and J lost 7 bases; unmatched junction nucleotides: 1. Germline values: CDR1 KGHSH, CDR2 LQKENI. The CDR3 covers 14 residues. This CDR3 is CASSPGQGAQPQHF. The CDR3 DNA reads as TGTGCCAGCTCACCGGGACAGGGGGCACAGCCCCAGCATTTT.

This clone was seen just once. The CDR3 here is CASSPWGRGLSYEQYF. In DNA form, the CDR3 reads TGTGCCAGCAGCCCATGGGGCAGGGGACTCTCCTACGAGCAGTACTTC. This chain connects TRBV7-9 to TRBJ2-7, with D possibly being TRBD1 or TRBD2 (6 bases each). Per the germline V gene, CDR1 is SEHNR and CDR2 is FQNEAQ (reference sequence). V gave up 5 bases and J gave up 0 bases, with 17 bases separating them. This CDR3 has 16 amino acids.

The chain uses TRBV9 and TRBJ1-3; maybe TRBD1 (6 bases). The V end lost 4 bases, the J end lost 4 bases, and 18 bases lay between the germline ends. Looked up from germline, CDR1 is SGDLS and CDR2 is YYNGEE. This CDR3 is built from 16 residues. The CDR3 is CASSPHSKRGGNTIYF. The DNA of the CDR3 is TGTGCCAGCAGCCCTCACTCTAAGAGGGGGGGAAACACCATATATTTT.

This chain joins TRBV12-3 or TRBV12-4 and TRBJ1-5, with D unclear. CDR3 length: 12 amino acids. Trimming cost V 6 bases and J 9 bases, with 12 bases left between them. CDR3 region: CASSQPPRPQHF. The CDR3 coding sequence is TGTGCCAGCAGCCAACCGCCTAGGCCCCAGCATTTT.

The J gene is TRBJ1-1, the V gene TRBV7-9; no definite D call. This CDR3 comprises 13 residues. Germline V gene sequence: CDR1 SEHNR, CDR2 FQNEAQ (reference sequence). V lost 4 bases and J lost 10, with 16 bases in between. The CDR3 DNA reads TGTGCCAGCAGCTATACCGAAAGGGTGAGAGCTTTCTTT. It specifies CASSYTERVRAFF.

The chain has TRBV19 and TRBJ2-1; 7 positions agree with TRBD1. The CDR3 totals 12 residues. Germline V gives CDR1 LNHDA, CDR2 SQIVND (reference sequence). Trimming removed 7 bases from V and 8 bases from J; junction bases left unmatched: 5. The CDR3 reads CASMKTGYEQFF. The CDR3 nucleotides are TGTGCCAGTATGAAGACAGGGTATGAGCAGTTCTTC.

This chain joins TRBV27 and TRBJ2-7; a weak D match, TRBD1 (5 bases). The germline CDR1 and CDR2 sequences are MNHEY and SMNVEV (reference sequence). This CDR3 spans 14 amino acids. With 3 bases removed from V and 5 bases from J, the gap between germline ends came to 14 bases. The CDR3, as DNA: TGTGCCAGCAGTTTCAGGGCCCTAGGACACGAGCAGTACTTC. This translates into CASSFRALGHEQYF.

This chain connects TRBV5-4 to TRBJ2-6; D ambiguous. V was pared by 3 bases and J by 0 bases, with 10 bases between. CDR1 SGHNT and CDR2 YYREEE come from the germline V gene (reference sequence). This CDR3 is built from 16 residues. The CDR3 region is CASSWTSGSGANVLTF. Written as DNA, the CDR3 is TGTGCCAGCAGCTGGACCTCAGGCTCTGGGGCCAACGTCCTGACTTTC.

About this clone itself: Other DNA sequences from this sample encode an identical CDR3 as well. The gene calls are TRBV7-3 and TRBJ2-1, with 10 bases identical to TRBD2. This CDR3 is 14 amino acids long. The V segment lost 5 bases and the J segment 9 bases; nucleotides outside the gene matches: 7. Germline CDR1 is SGHTA and CDR2 is FQGTGA. The DNA of the CDR3 is TGTGCCAGCAGCCCAAGCGGGGGGGCCGGTGAGCAGTTCTTC. Its translation is CASSPSGGAGEQFF. Variable domain in full (rest from reference TRBV7-3 and TRBJ2-1): GAGVSQTPSNKVTEKGKYVELRCDPISGHTALYWYRQSLGQGPEFLIYFQGTGAADDSGLPNDRFFAVRPEGSVSTLKIQRTERGDSAVYLCASSPSGGAGEQFFGPGTRLTVL.

In DNA, the CDR3 is TGTGCCAGCAGCCAAGATCGGGGGACACTACCTGGAAACACCATATATTTT. This gives the protein CASSQDRGTLPGNTIYF. V and J are TRBV4-2 and TRBJ1-3; a possible D gene is TRBD1 (6 bases). The length of the CDR3 is 17 residues. CDR1 and CDR2 (germline): LGHNA, YNFKEQ. Trimming took 0 bases from V and 2 from J, leaving 14 bases between them.

This chain uses TRBV5-4 with TRBJ1-2; 9 bases map to TRBD1. Losses at the gene ends were 4 bases for V and 2 bases for J; bases not matched to a gene: 6. The CDR3 totals 15 residues. Germline CDR1 SGHNT, CDR2 YYREEE (reference sequence). The CDR3 region has the DNA TGTGCCAGCAGCCAATCCGGGACAGGGAACTATGGCTACACCTTC. Amino acid sequence: CASSQSGTGNYGYTF. Looking up the rest from reference TRBV5-4 and TRBJ1-2 gives the full variable domain: ETGVTQSPTHLIKTRGQQVTLRCSSQSGHNTVSWYQQALGQGPQFIFQYYREEENGRGNFPPRFSGLQFPNYSSELNVNALELDDSALYLCASSQSGTGNYGYTFGSGTRLTVV.

This clone was seen more than once but under ten times. This chain uses TRBV24-1 with TRBJ2-2, with D perhaps TRBD1 (5 bases). Per germline, CDR1 KGHDR and CDR2 SFDVKD. Trimming left V 5 bases short and J 2 bases short, with 8 bases between. The CDR3 loop spans 14 amino acids. CDR3 nucleotides: TGTGCCACCAGTGGGCAGGGCAACACCGGGGAGCTGTTTTTT. Protein sequence: CATSGQGNTGELFF.

The chain has TRBV6-5 and TRBJ1-3; D remains ambiguous. The CDR3 contains 16 residues. Germline assignment: CDR1 MNHEY and CDR2 SVGAGI. Trimming left V 0 bases short and J 0 bases short, with 9 bases between. The CDR3 loop is CASSYSRGTSGNTIYF. The CDR3 DNA sequence: TGTGCCAGCAGTTACTCGCGCGGAACCTCTGGAAACACCATATATTTT.

This clone was counted once. The chain uses TRBV19 and TRBJ1-2; unclear D gene. The V gene lost 4 bases and the J gene lost 3 bases, with 12 bases spanning the gap. CDR1 and CDR2 from the germline V gene are LNHDA and SQIVND (reference sequence). The CDR3 extends over 14 amino acids. DNA for the CDR3: TGTGCCAGTAGTACTTTACGAACCTACTATGGCTACACCTTC. Translation gives CASSTLRTYYGYTF.

The V gene is TRBV5-6, the J gene TRBJ1-6; a possible D gene is TRBD1 (6 bases). This CDR3 is built from 16 residues. Germline loops: CDR1 SGHDT, CDR2 YYEEEE. V was clipped by 1 base and J by 6 bases, with 14 bases between them. The CDR3 coding sequence is TGTGCCAGCAGCTTGATGGGGGGCGCATCTAATTCACCCCTCCACTTT. Translating gives CASSLMGGASNSPLHF.

The CDR3 spells CASSMEVVGTGSYEQYF. Here the CDR3 DNA reads TGTGCCAGTAGTATGGAGGTCGTTGGGACAGGGTCCTACGAGCAGTACTTC. This chain connects TRBV19 to TRBJ2-7; TRBD1 matches 9 bases. Trimming removed 3 bases from V and 1 base from J; junction bases left unmatched: 10. CDR1 and CDR2 (germline): LNHDA, SQIVND (reference sequence). This CDR3 is built from 17 residues.

The rearrangement links TRBV5-4 to TRBJ2-7; 11 nucleotides match TRBD1. Germline CDR1 reads SGHNT; CDR2 reads YYREEE (reference sequence). Trimming took 4 bases from V and 7 from J; bases not matched to a gene: 7. The CDR3 consists of 14 residues. CDR3 DNA: TGTGCCAGCAGCCCCGGACAGGGGGCTGGGGAGCAGTACTTC. It codes for CASSPGQGAGEQYF.

The chain is built from TRBV11-2 and TRBJ2-7; D remains unclear. The ends were cut back, 1 base at V and 3 bases at J, with 10 bases in the middle. Germline V lookup: CDR1 SGHAT, CDR2 FQNNGV. CDR3 size: 14 residues. In DNA form, the CDR3 reads TGTGCCAGCAGCTTAGTGCCCAGGAACTACGAGCAGTACTTC. Translation: CASSLVPRNYEQYF. The full variable domain, completed using reference TRBV11-2 and TRBJ2-7, is EAGVAQSPRYKIIEKRQSVAFWCNPISGHATLYWYQQILGQGPKLLIQFQNNGVVDDSQLPKDRFSAERLKGVDSTLKIQPAKLEDSAVYLCASSLVPRNYEQYFGPGTRLTVT.

The chain couples TRBV6-5 to TRBJ1-3; D gene uncertain. This CDR3 comprises 13 residues. Germline assignment: CDR1 MNHEY and CDR2 SVGAGI. Trimming shortened V by 6 bases and J by 2 bases, and 8 bases separated the two germline ends. The CDR3 sequence: CASRREAGNTIYF. Written as DNA, the CDR3 is TGTGCCAGCAGGAGGGAGGCTGGAAACACCATATATTTT.

The chain employs TRBV7-9 and TRBJ1-1, with D perhaps matching TRBD1 (5 bases). Per the germline V gene, CDR1 is SEHNR and CDR2 is FQNEAQ (reference sequence). This CDR3 spans 14 amino acids. V gave up 8 bases and J gave up 1 base, with 14 bases separating them. The CDR3 spells CASRGGWANTEAFF. The CDR3, as DNA: TGTGCCAGCCGTGGGGGATGGGCGAACACTGAAGCTTTCTTT.

The chain employs TRBV5-4 and TRBJ2-3, with D perhaps matching TRBD2 (6 bases). The CDR3 is 16 amino acids. Germline-derived CDR1 and CDR2 are SGHNT and YYREEE (reference sequence). V lost 3 bases and J lost 1, with 15 bases in between. The CDR3 region has the DNA TGTGCCAGCAGCTATCAGTCGGTAGCGGGCACAGATACGCAGTATTTT. The encoded protein is CASSYQSVAGTDTQYF.

This clone was observed a few times. The genes are TRBV30 and TRBJ1-6; 7 nucleotides line up with TRBD1. The CDR3 runs 15 residues. CDR1 GTSNPN and CDR2 SVGIG come from the germline V gene (reference sequence). V shed 0 bases and J 9 bases; nucleotides not matched to a gene: 8. CDR3 amino acids: CAWSVPRGYGSPLHF. The CDR3 bases are TGTGCCTGGAGTGTACCCAGGGGGTATGGTTCACCCCTCCACTTT. Together with reference TRBV30 and TRBJ1-6, the CDR3 gives the full variable domain: SQTIHQWPATLVQPVGSPLSLECTVEGTSNPNLYWYRQAAGRGLQLLFYSVGIGQISSEVPQNLSASRPQDRQFILSSKKLLLSDSGFYLCAWSVPRGYGSPLHFGNGTRLTVT.

Only a few counts were recorded for this clone. The rearrangement links TRBV7-2 to TRBJ1-5; D perhaps matches TRBD1 (5 bases). Germline CDR1 SGHTA, CDR2 FQGNSA. The CDR3 spans 16 residues. The germline V and J ends were trimmed by 5 bases and 1 base, with 15 bases remaining between them. CDR3 protein: CASSISTATSNQPQHF. The CDR3 DNA reads as TGTGCCAGCAGCATATCGACAGCTACAAGCAATCAGCCCCAGCATTTT.

The V call is TRBV4-1, the J call TRBJ1-4, with 11 positions matching TRBD1. CDR1 and CDR2 from the germline V gene are MGHRA and YSYEKL. V gave up 3 bases and J gave up 6 bases; unmatched junction bases: 9. The CDR3 spans 17 residues. CDR3 sequence: CASSQGTGQGAYEKLFF. The CDR3 coding sequence is TGCGCCAGCAGCCAGGGGACCGGACAGGGGGCGTATGAAAAACTGTTTTTT.

CDR3 sequence: CATSSHTNSNQPQHF. The CDR3 DNA reads as TGTGCCACCAGCAGTCACACGAATAGCAATCAGCCCCAGCATTTT. This chain links TRBV15 with TRBJ1-5; no clear D. Germline V gene data show CDR1 as LNHNV and CDR2 as YYDKDF (reference sequence). CDR3 size: 15 residues. Between the trimmed V and J ends, which lost 3 bases and 0 bases, there was a span of 9 bases.

The chain couples TRBV6-1 to TRBJ2-1; D perhaps matches TRBD2 (5 bases). V dropped 4 bases and J dropped 7 bases, with 20 bases sitting between them. The CDR3 loop spans 16 amino acids. Per the germline V gene, CDR1 is MNHNS and CDR2 is SASEGT. CDR3 coding DNA: TGTGCCAGCAGTGGATACCGCATCCCCAGGAGGAATGAGCAGTTCTTC. This gives the protein CASSGYRIPRRNEQFF.

The rearrangement links TRBV29-1 to TRBJ1-1, with TRBD1 identical over 7 bases. There are 13 residues in the CDR3. V was clipped by 4 bases and J by 4 bases; unmatched bases: 6. Germline CDR1 is SQVTM and CDR2 is ANQGSEA. The chain's CDR3 is CSVARDRPTEAFF. The CDR3 DNA follows: TGCAGCGTTGCCCGGGACAGACCCACTGAAGCTTTCTTT.

This clone was recorded a few times. The J gene is TRBJ2-7, the V gene TRBV7-2; no clear D gene. This CDR3 has 14 amino acids. Trimming cost V 5 bases and J 0 bases, with 11 bases left between them. Germline CDR1 reads SGHTA; CDR2 reads FQGNSA. The CDR3 bases are TGTGCCAGCAGCAAGGACGGTAGCTCCTACGAGCAGTACTTC. Its translation: CASSKDGSSYEQYF.